This is a list of T cell receptor beta chains from one sample in a study of shared clonotypes between healthy human individuals. Sequencing was performed with immunoSEQ multiplex PCR; in TCRdb, only in-frame clones are kept and a portion is missing. This sample yields millions of clones, of which 85% to 95% are seen a single time; under 0.15% belongs to the top ten. Sequencing was performed on naive CD4+ T cells sorted from blood. These receptors were taken from a man aged 18 to 30 in good health. CDR3s include the opening cysteine and the closing phenylalanine or tryptophan. D genes are given only for firm matches. Clone sizes are given selectively: once, few, many, or a class where the clone is expanded.

d_gene: NA; j_gene: TRBJ2-3; v_gene: TRBV4-1; abundance: once; len: 16; CDR3nt: TGCGCCAGCAGCCCAATAGACCATGACCTCAAAGATACGCAGTATTTT; CDR3aa: CASSPIDHDLKDTQYF
d_gene: NA; j_gene: TRBJ1-2; v_gene: TRBV19; abundance: once; len: 15; CDR3nt: TGTGCCAGTAGTATAGTAACGGCAGGGGACTATGGCTACACCTTC; CDR3aa: CASSIVTAGDYGYTF
d_gene: NA; j_gene: TRBJ2-2; v_gene: TRBV19; abundance: NA; len: 12; CDR3nt: TGTGCCAGTAGTAAGGGCACCGGGGAGCTGTTTTTT; CDR3aa: CASSKGTGELFF
d_gene: NA; j_gene: TRBJ2-4; v_gene: TRBV2; abundance: NA; len: 12; CDR3nt: TGTGCCAGCAGCCGGGACTTGAACATTCAGTACTTC; CDR3aa: CASSRDLNIQYF
d_gene: NA; j_gene: TRBJ1-6; v_gene: TRBV5-1; abundance: once; len: 17; CDR3nt: TGCGCCAGCAGCTCTGATCTACAGGGATCCTATAATTCACCCCTCCACTTT; CDR3aa: CASSSDLQGSYNSPLHF
d_gene: TRBD1; j_gene: TRBJ1-6; v_gene: TRBV18; abundance: NA; len: 15; CDR3nt: TGTGCCAGCTCACAGTCACAGGGGCCGAATTCACCCCTCCACTTT; CDR3aa: CASSQSQGPNSPLHF
d_gene: NA; j_gene: TRBJ1-5; v_gene: TRBV19; abundance: once; len: 15; CDR3nt: TGTGCCAGTAGTATCCCGGGTAGCAACGGTCAGCCCCAGCATTTT; CDR3aa: CASSIPGSNGQPQHF
d_gene: TRBD1; j_gene: TRBJ2-7; v_gene: TRBV28; abundance: NA; len: 15; CDR3nt: TGTGCCAGCAGGGTGGCGACAGGGGACCCCTACGAGCAGTACTTC; CDR3aa: CASRVATGDPYEQYF
d_gene: TRBD1; j_gene: TRBJ1-5; v_gene: TRBV5-1; abundance: NA; len: 14; CDR3nt: TGCGCCAGCAGCTCGGGACAGGCGAATCAGCCCCAGCATTTT; CDR3aa: CASSSGQANQPQHF
d_gene: NA; j_gene: TRBJ2-5; v_gene: TRBV19; abundance: NA; len: 16; CDR3nt: TGTGCCAGTAGTAGCTCAGGGGGGAAGGTGGGAGAGACCCAGTACTTC; CDR3aa: CASSSSGGKVGETQYF
d_gene: NA; j_gene: TRBJ2-3; v_gene: TRBV6-1; abundance: NA; len: 11; CDR3nt: TGTGCCAGCTCGGAGGGGGATACGCAGTATTTT; CDR3aa: CASSEGDTQYF
d_gene: NA; j_gene: TRBJ2-6; v_gene: TRBV4-1; abundance: NA; len: 15; CDR3nt: TGCGCCAGCACCCCTCCTAGGTCTGGGGCCAACGTCCTGACTTTC; CDR3aa: CASTPPRSGANVLTF
d_gene: NA; j_gene: TRBJ1-2; v_gene: TRBV6-4; abundance: NA; len: 15; CDR3nt: TGTGCCAGCAGTGCACCGGGACCCCCGTTCTATGGCTACACCTTC; CDR3aa: CASSAPGPPFYGYTF
d_gene: NA; j_gene: TRBJ1-4; v_gene: TRBV19; abundance: NA; len: 15; CDR3nt: TGTGCCAGTAGTATGGGCACAGCGAGGAGGGAAAAACTGTTTTTT; CDR3aa: CASSMGTARREKLFF
d_gene: TRBD1; j_gene: TRBJ1-2; v_gene: TRBV30; abundance: NA; len: 18; CDR3nt: TGTGCCTGGAGTGGAGCCGACAGGGGGCGAGCAAGTAACTATGGCTACACCTTC; CDR3aa: CAWSGADRGRASNYGYTF
d_gene: TRBD2; j_gene: TRBJ2-3; v_gene: TRBV5-1; abundance: NA; len: 16; CDR3nt: TGCGCCAGCAGCTCTAAGACTAGCGGGGGCACAGATACGCAGTATTTT; CDR3aa: CASSSKTSGGTDTQYF
d_gene: NA; j_gene: TRBJ2-7; v_gene: TRBV5-4; abundance: NA; len: 13; CDR3nt: TGTGCCTTCTCCGCGGGGTCCTCCTACGAGCAGTACTTC; CDR3aa: CAFSAGSSYEQYF
d_gene: TRBD1; j_gene: TRBJ1-1; v_gene: TRBV10-3; abundance: NA; len: 16; CDR3nt: TGTGCCATCAGTGAGTCGAAAGCGACAGGGAGAACTGAAGCTTTCTTT; CDR3aa: CAISESKATGRTEAFF
d_gene: TRBD1; j_gene: TRBJ2-1; v_gene: TRBV6-5; abundance: NA; len: 14; CDR3nt: TGTGCCAGTGGACAGGGGAACACCTGGGATGAGCAGTTCTTC; CDR3aa: CASGQGNTWDEQFF
d_gene: NA; j_gene: TRBJ2-7; v_gene: TRBV27; abundance: few; len: 15; CDR3nt: TGTGCCAGCAGTTTATTGGGCAGGAACGCTATCAAGCAGTACTTC; CDR3aa: CASSLLGRNAIKQYF
d_gene: NA; j_gene: TRBJ1-3; v_gene: TRBV19; abundance: NA; len: 16; CDR3nt: TGTGCCAGTAGTGACCGGGCCACCGGGCGCGGAAACACCATATATTTT; CDR3aa: CASSDRATGRGNTIYF
d_gene: NA; j_gene: TRBJ2-2; v_gene: TRBV6-6; abundance: NA; len: 13; CDR3nt: TGTGCCAGCAGTCCTAGAAACACCGGGGAGCTGTTTTTT; CDR3aa: CASSPRNTGELFF
d_gene: NA; j_gene: TRBJ2-5; v_gene: TRBV5-1; abundance: NA; len: 15; CDR3nt: TGCGCCAGCAGCGCCACAGGGACCCCGCAAGAGACCCAGTACTTC; CDR3aa: CASSATGTPQETQYF
d_gene: NA; j_gene: TRBJ2-2; v_gene: TRBV6-6; abundance: NA; len: 13; CDR3nt: TGTGCCAGCGTAGCGCTGAACACCGGGGAGCTGTTTTTT; CDR3aa: CASVALNTGELFF
d_gene: NA; j_gene: TRBJ2-1; v_gene: TRBV30; abundance: once; len: 13; CDR3nt: TGTGCCTGGAGTGCCGGACCGAGTTTTGAGCAGTTCTTC; CDR3aa: CAWSAGPSFEQFF
d_gene: NA; j_gene: TRBJ2-3; v_gene: TRBV7-8; abundance: NA; len: 15; CDR3nt: TGTGCCAGCAGCTTGGTAGGGTCTCGCACAGATACGCAGTATTTT; CDR3aa: CASSLVGSRTDTQYF
d_gene: TRBD1; j_gene: TRBJ2-3; v_gene: TRBV2; abundance: NA; len: 14; CDR3nt: TGTGCCAGCATGGACAGGGAATGGACAGATACGCAGTATTTT; CDR3aa: CASMDREWTDTQYF
d_gene: NA; j_gene: TRBJ1-4; v_gene: TRBV9; abundance: NA; len: 15; CDR3nt: TGTGCCAGCAGCGTAGATCAGGGTGAGGGGGAAAAACTGTTTTTT; CDR3aa: CASSVDQGEGEKLFF
d_gene: NA; j_gene: TRBJ1-3; v_gene: TRBV25-1; abundance: NA; len: 14; CDR3nt: TGTGCCAGCAGTGAAACAGGGACTGGAAACACCATATATTTT; CDR3aa: CASSETGTGNTIYF
d_gene: NA; j_gene: TRBJ1-5; v_gene: TRBV19; abundance: NA; len: 15; CDR3nt: TGTGCCAGTACCGTGGGGGGCCTCAGCAATCAGCCCCAGCATTTT; CDR3aa: CASTVGGLSNQPQHF
d_gene: TRBD1; j_gene: TRBJ2-3; v_gene: TRBV10-1; abundance: NA; len: 16; CDR3nt: TGCGCCAGCAGTGAGTCCGGGACAGGGATAACCGATACGCAGTATTTT; CDR3aa: CASSESGTGITDTQYF
d_gene: NA; j_gene: TRBJ1-4; v_gene: TRBV5-1; abundance: NA; len: 17; CDR3nt: TGCGCCAGCAGCTTGGCGCGTCGAGCGGCAACTAATGAAAAACTGTTTTTT; CDR3aa: CASSLARRAATNEKLFF
d_gene: TRBD1; j_gene: TRBJ2-7; v_gene: TRBV5-1; abundance: few; len: 17; CDR3nt: TGCGCCAGCAGCTTGGCCCAGGACTTAGGGGGCAAGTACGAGCAGTACTTC; CDR3aa: CASSLAQDLGGKYEQYF
d_gene: NA; j_gene: TRBJ1-2; v_gene: TRBV10-2; abundance: NA; len: 13; CDR3nt: TGCGCCAGCAGTGAGGCTGGTTTCTATGGCTACACCTTC; CDR3aa: CASSEAGFYGYTF
d_gene: NA; j_gene: TRBJ1-1; v_gene: TRBV19; abundance: NA; len: 16; CDR3nt: TGTGCCAGTAGTATTCGGAGAGACACCCAGAACACTGAAGCTTTCTTT; CDR3aa: CASSIRRDTQNTEAFF
d_gene: TRBD1; j_gene: TRBJ2-7; v_gene: TRBV27; abundance: NA; len: 18; CDR3nt: TGTGCCAGCAGGATAAGGACAGGGGCCCATGCTAGCTCCTACGAGCAGTACTTC; CDR3aa: CASRIRTGAHASSYEQYF
d_gene: TRBD2; j_gene: TRBJ2-7; v_gene: TRBV6-1; abundance: NA; len: 14; CDR3nt: TGTGCCAGCAGTGAGCCGGGACTAGCGACAGAGCAGTACTTC; CDR3aa: CASSEPGLATEQYF
d_gene: NA; j_gene: TRBJ2-7; v_gene: TRBV21-1; abundance: NA; len: 18; CDR3nt: TGTGCCAGCAGCAACTGCCCGGGCCGGTTCAGTTACTCCTACGAGCAGTACTTC; CDR3aa: CASSNCPGRFSYSYEQYF
d_gene: TRBD1; j_gene: TRBJ2-2; v_gene: TRBV5-1; abundance: NA; len: 16; CDR3nt: TGCGCCAGCAGCTCGACAGGGGCCCCGAACACCGGGGAGCTGTTTTTT; CDR3aa: CASSSTGAPNTGELFF
d_gene: NA; j_gene: TRBJ2-7; v_gene: TRBV11-1; abundance: once; len: 16; CDR3nt: TGTGCCAGCAGCCTCGTCCATGCACAGACCAGCTACGAGCAGTACTTC; CDR3aa: CASSLVHAQTSYEQYF
d_gene: NA; j_gene: TRBJ1-1; v_gene: TRBV6-5; abundance: NA; len: 12; CDR3nt: TGTGCCAGCAGTTCGCAATGGGGTGAAGCTTTCTTT; CDR3aa: CASSSQWGEAFF
d_gene: TRBD1; j_gene: TRBJ1-1; v_gene: TRBV9; abundance: NA; len: 15; CDR3nt: TGTGCCAGCAGCGACTCAGGGGGCGCGGTCACTGAAGCTTTCTTT; CDR3aa: CASSDSGGAVTEAFF
d_gene: TRBD1; j_gene: TRBJ1-5; v_gene: TRBV18; abundance: NA; len: 16; CDR3nt: TGTGCCAGCTCACCTTCCGGGACAGGGGCCAAGGAGCCCCAGCATTTT; CDR3aa: CASSPSGTGAKEPQHF
d_gene: NA; j_gene: TRBJ2-1; v_gene: TRBV7-9; abundance: NA; len: 14; CDR3nt: TGTGCCAGCAGCTTAGGGACTATAGGCAATGAGCAGTTCTTC; CDR3aa: CASSLGTIGNEQFF
d_gene: NA; j_gene: TRBJ2-1; v_gene: TRBV12-5; abundance: NA; len: 13; CDR3nt: TGTGCTAGTGGTCGTGGGACCTACAATGAGCAGTTCTTC; CDR3aa: CASGRGTYNEQFF
d_gene: NA; j_gene: TRBJ1-5; v_gene: TRBV19; abundance: NA; len: 14; CDR3nt: TGTGCCAGTAGTGTGCAGGGGTCCAATCAGCCCCAGCATTTT; CDR3aa: CASSVQGSNQPQHF
d_gene: NA; j_gene: TRBJ1-1; v_gene: TRBV28; abundance: few; len: 11; CDR3nt: TGTGCCAGCCAGGGTTTTACTGAAGCTTTCTTT; CDR3aa: CASQGFTEAFF
d_gene: NA; j_gene: TRBJ1-2; v_gene: TRBV6-5; abundance: NA; len: 12; CDR3nt: TGTGCCAGCTGGGCCAAAAAAGATGGCTACACCTTC; CDR3aa: CASWAKKDGYTF
d_gene: NA; j_gene: TRBJ1-5; v_gene: TRBV29-1; abundance: NA; len: 15; CDR3nt: TGCAGCGTTGTTACGGGGCCGGGGAGCAATCAGCCCCAGCATTTT; CDR3aa: CSVVTGPGSNQPQHF
d_gene: NA; j_gene: TRBJ2-3; v_gene: TRBV2; abundance: NA; len: 15; CDR3nt: TGTGCCAGCAGCCTCCGGACAGGTGGAGGGGATACGCAGTATTTT; CDR3aa: CASSLRTGGGDTQYF